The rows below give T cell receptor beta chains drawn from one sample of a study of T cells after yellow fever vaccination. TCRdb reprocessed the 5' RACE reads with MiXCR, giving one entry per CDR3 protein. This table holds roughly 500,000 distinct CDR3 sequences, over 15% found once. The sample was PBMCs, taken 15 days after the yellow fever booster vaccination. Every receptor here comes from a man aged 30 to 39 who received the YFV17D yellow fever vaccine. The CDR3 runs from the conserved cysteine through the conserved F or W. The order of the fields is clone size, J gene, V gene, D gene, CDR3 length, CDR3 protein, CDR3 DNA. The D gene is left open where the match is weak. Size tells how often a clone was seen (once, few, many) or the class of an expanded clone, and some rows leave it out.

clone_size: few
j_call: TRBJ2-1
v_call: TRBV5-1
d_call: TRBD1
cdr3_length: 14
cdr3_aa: CASSATGKNNEQFF
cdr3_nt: TGCGCCAGCAGCGCGACAGGGAAAAATAATGAGCAGTTCTTC

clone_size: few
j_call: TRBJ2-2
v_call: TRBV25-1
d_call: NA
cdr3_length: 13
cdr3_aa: CASRRWGTGELFF
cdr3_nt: TGTGCCAGCAGGCGGTGGGGCACCGGGGAGCTGTTTTTT

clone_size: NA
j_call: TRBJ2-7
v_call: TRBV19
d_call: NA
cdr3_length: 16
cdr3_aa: CASSPTQGTATYEQYF
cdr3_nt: TGTGCCAGTAGTCCGACCCAGGGGACGGCGACCTACGAGCAGTACTTC

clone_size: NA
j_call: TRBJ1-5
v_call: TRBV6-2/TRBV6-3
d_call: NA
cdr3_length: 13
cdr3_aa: CASGDSLNQPQHF
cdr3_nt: TGTGCCAGCGGTGACAGCCTCAATCAGCCCCAGCATTTT

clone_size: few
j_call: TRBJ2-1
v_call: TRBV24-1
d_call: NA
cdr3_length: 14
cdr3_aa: CATSDPDGNNEQFF
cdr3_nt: TGTGCCACCAGTGACCCGGACGGGAACAATGAGCAGTTCTTC

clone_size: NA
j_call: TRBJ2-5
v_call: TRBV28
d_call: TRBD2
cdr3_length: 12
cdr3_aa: CASSGRVETQYF
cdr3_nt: TGTGCCAGTAGCGGGAGGGTAGAGACCCAGTACTTC

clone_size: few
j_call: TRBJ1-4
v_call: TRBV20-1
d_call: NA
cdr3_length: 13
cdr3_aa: CSARDLISRILFF
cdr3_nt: TGCAGTGCTAGAGATTTAATCAGTCGAATACTGTTTTTT

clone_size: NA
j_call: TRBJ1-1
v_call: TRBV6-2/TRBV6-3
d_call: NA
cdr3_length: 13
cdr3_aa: CASSYEGHTEAFF
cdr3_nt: TGTGCCAGCAGTTACGAAGGCCACACTGAAGCTTTCTTT

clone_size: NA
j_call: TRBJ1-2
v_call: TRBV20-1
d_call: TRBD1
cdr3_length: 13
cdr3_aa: CSAFGGQQNGYTF
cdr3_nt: TGCAGTGCTTTCGGGGGACAGCAGAATGGCTACACCTTC

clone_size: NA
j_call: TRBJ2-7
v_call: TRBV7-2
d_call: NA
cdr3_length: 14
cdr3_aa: CASSSGHLPYEQYF
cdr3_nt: TGTGCCAGCAGCTCGGGACACCTCCCCTACGAGCAGTACTTC

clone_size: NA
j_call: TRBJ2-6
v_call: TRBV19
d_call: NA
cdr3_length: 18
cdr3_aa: CASSNRPGARSGANVLTF
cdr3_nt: TGTGCCAGTTCTAACCGTCCCGGGGCCCGGTCTGGGGCCAACGTCCTGACTTTC

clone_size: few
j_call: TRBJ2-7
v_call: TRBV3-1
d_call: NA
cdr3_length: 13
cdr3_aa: CATTPGGTYEQYF
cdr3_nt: TGTGCCACGACGCCGGGCGGGACCTACGAGCAGTACTTC

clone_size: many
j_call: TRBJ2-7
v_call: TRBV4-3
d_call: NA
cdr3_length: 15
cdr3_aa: CASSQDRPENGEQYF
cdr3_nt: TGCGCCAGCAGCCAAGATCGACCGGAGAATGGGGAGCAGTACTTC

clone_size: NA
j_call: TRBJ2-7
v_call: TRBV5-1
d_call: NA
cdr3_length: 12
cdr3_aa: CASSLGAGTQYF
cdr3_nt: TGCGCCAGCAGCTTGGGGGCGGGAACCCAGTACTTC

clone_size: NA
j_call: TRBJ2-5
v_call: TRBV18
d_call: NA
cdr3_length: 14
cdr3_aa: CASSPPNSQETQYF
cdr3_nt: TGTGCCAGCTCACCACCGAACAGTCAAGAGACCCAGTACTTC

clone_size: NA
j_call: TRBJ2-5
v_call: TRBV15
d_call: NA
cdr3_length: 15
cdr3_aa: CATSRGPDRQETQYF
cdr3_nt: TGTGCCACCAGCAGAGGGCCGGACAGACAAGAGACCCAGTACTTC

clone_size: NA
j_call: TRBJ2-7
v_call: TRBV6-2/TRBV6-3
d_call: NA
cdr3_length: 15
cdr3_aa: CASSSTSGRSYEQYF
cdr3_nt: TGTGCCAGCAGTTCGACAAGCGGACGCTCCTACGAGCAGTACTTC

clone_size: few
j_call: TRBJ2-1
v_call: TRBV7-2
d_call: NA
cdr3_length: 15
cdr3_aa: CASSLLQGSYNEQFF
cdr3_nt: TGTGCCAGCAGCTTACTACAGGGATCCTACAATGAGCAGTTCTTC

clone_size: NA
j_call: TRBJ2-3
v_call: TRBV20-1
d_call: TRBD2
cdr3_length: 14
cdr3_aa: CSARGGRITDTQYF
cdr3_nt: TGCAGTGCTAGGGGCGGGAGAATAACAGATACGCAGTATTTT

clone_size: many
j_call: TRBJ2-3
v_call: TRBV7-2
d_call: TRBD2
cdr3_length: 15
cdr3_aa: CASSTLAGGADTQYF
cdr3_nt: TGTGCCAGCAGCACCTTAGCGGGAGGGGCAGATACGCAGTATTTT

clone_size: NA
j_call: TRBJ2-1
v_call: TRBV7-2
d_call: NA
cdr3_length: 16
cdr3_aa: CASSRSGGGSYNEQFF
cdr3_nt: TGTGCCAGCAGCCGTTCGGGGGGCGGCTCCTACAATGAGCAGTTCTTC

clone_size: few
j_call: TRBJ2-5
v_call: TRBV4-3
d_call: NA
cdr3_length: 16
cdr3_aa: CASSQDSFRSKETQYF
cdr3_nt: TGCGCCAGCAGCCAAGACTCTTTTAGAAGCAAAGAGACCCAGTACTTC

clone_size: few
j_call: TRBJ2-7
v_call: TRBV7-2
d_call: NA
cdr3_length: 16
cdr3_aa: CASSQRSGESNYEQYF
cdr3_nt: TGTGCCAGCAGCCAGCGGAGCGGAGAGAGTAACTACGAGCAGTACTTC

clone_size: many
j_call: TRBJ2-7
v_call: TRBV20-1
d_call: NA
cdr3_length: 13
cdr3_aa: CSARNDRSYEQYF
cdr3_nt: TGCAGTGCTAGAAATGACAGATCCTACGAGCAGTACTTC

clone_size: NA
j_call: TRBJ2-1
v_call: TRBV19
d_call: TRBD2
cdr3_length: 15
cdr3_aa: CASNLGTSGSREQFF
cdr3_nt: TGTGCCAGTAATCTGGGAACTAGCGGGTCAAGGGAGCAGTTCTTC

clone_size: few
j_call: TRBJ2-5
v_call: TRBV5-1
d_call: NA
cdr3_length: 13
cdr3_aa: CASTPGSQETQYF
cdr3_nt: TGCGCCAGCACGCCCGGGAGCCAAGAGACCCAGTACTTC

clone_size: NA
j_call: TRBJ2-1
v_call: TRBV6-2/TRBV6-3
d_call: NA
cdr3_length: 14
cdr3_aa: CASSYRQNLNEQFF
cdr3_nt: TGTGCCAGCAGTTACCGGCAAAACCTAAATGAGCAGTTCTTC

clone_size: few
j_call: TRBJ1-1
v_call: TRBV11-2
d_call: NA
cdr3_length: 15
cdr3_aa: CASRTPGRKNTEAFF
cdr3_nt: TGTGCCAGCAGAACCCCGGGACGGAAGAACACTGAAGCTTTCTTT

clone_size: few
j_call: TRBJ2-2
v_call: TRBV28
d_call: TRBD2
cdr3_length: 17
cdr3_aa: CASSLSGLSANTGELFF
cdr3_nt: TGTGCCAGCAGTTTATCGGGACTATCAGCGAACACCGGGGAGCTGTTTTTT

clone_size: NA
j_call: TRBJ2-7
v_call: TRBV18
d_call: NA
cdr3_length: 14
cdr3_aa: CASSPPLVGGEQYF
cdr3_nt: TGTGCCAGCTCACCACCGCTAGTGGGCGGTGAGCAGTACTTC

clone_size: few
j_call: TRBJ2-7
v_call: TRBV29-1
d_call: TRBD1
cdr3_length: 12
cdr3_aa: CSVELDRDEQYF
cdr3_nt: TGCAGCGTTGAATTGGACAGGGACGAGCAGTACTTC

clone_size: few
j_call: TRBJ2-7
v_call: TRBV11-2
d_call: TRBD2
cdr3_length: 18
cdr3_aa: CASSLHPPSSGRLTEQYF
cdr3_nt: TGTGCCAGCAGCTTGCACCCCCCGTCTAGCGGGAGGTTGACCGAGCAGTACTTC

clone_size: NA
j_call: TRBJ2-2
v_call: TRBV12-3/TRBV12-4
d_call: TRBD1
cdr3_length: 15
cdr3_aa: CASSLGQGGTGELFF
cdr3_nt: TGTGCCAGCAGTTTGGGACAGGGCGGCACCGGGGAGCTGTTTTTT

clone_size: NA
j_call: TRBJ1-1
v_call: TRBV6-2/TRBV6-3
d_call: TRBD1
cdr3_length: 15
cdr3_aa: CASSYTDRGNTEAFF
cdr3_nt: TGTGCCAGCAGTTATACGGACAGGGGAAACACTGAAGCTTTCTTT

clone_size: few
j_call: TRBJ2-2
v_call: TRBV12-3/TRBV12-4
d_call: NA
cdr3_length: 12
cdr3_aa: CASSLKSGELFF
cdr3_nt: TGTGCCAGCAGTTTAAAGTCCGGGGAGCTGTTTTTT

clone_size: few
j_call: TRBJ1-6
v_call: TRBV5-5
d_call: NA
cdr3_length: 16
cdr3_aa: CASSLESDSYNSPLHF
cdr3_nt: TGTGCCAGCAGCTTGGAGTCGGACTCCTATAATTCACCCCTCCACTTT

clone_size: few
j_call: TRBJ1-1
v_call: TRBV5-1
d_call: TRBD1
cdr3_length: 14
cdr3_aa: CASSGGGDNTEAFF
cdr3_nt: TGCGCCAGCAGCGGAGGGGGCGATAACACTGAAGCTTTCTTT

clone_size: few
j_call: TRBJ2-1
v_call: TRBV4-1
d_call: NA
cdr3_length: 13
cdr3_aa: CASSVGRGYEQFF
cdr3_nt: TGCGCCAGCAGCGTCGGGAGAGGCTATGAGCAGTTCTTC

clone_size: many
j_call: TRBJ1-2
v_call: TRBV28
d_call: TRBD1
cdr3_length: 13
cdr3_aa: CASSSGQVYGYTF
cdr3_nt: TGTGCCAGCAGTTCGGGACAGGTATATGGCTACACCTTC

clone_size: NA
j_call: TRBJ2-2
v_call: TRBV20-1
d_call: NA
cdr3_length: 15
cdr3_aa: CSARDRVVATGELFF
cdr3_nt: TGCAGTGCTAGAGATCGGGTCGTAGCCACCGGGGAGCTGTTTTTT

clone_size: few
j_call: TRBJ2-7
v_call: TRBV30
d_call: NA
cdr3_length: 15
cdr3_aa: CAWSLTSGPQREQYF
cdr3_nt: TGTGCCTGGAGCCTTACCTCCGGGCCTCAACGAGAGCAGTACTTC

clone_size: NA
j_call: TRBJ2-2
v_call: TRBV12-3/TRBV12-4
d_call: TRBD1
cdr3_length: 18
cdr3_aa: CASSLAGQGIVITGELFF
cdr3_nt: TGTGCCAGCAGTTTAGCGGGACAGGGTATTGTGATCACCGGGGAGCTGTTTTTT

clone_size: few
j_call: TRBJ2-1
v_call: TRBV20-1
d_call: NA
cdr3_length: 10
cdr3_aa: CSAVNVGQFF
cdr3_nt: TGCAGTGCTGTTAATGTTGGGCAGTTCTTC

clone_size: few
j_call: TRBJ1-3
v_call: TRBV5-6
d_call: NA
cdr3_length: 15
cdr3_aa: CASSLPGLRRNTIYF
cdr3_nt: TGTGCCAGCAGCTTGCCGGGTCTCAGAAGAAACACCATATATTTT

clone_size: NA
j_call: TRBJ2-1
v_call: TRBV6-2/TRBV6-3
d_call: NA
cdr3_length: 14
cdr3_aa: CASTRTARHGEQFF
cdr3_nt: TGTGCCAGCACAAGGACAGCTCGCCACGGGGAGCAGTTCTTC

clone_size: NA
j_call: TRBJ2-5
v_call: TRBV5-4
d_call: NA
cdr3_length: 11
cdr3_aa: CAIQGGETQYF
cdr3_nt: TGTGCCATACAGGGTGGAGAGACCCAGTACTTC

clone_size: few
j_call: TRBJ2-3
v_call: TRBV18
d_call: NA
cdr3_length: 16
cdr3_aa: CASSPLATASTDTQYF
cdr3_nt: TGTGCCAGCTCACCACTGGCGACAGCAAGCACAGATACGCAGTATTTT

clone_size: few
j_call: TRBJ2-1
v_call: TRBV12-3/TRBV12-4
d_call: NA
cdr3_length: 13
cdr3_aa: CASSFKGRNEQFF
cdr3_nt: TGTGCCAGCAGTTTTAAGGGGAGGAATGAGCAGTTCTTC

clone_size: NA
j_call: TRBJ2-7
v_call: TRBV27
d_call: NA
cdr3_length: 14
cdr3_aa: CASSSDSGGYEQYF
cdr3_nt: TGTGCCAGCAGTTCGGACAGTGGGGGTTACGAGCAGTACTTC

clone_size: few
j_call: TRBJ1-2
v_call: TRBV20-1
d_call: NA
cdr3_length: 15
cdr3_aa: CSARDLNRGNYGYTF
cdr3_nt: TGCAGTGCTAGAGATCTCAATAGGGGAAACTATGGCTACACCTTC

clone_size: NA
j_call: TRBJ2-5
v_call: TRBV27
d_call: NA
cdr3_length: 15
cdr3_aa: CASRLQAGPEETQYF
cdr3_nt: TGTGCCAGCAGGCTTCAGGCTGGGCCGGAAGAGACCCAGTACTTC